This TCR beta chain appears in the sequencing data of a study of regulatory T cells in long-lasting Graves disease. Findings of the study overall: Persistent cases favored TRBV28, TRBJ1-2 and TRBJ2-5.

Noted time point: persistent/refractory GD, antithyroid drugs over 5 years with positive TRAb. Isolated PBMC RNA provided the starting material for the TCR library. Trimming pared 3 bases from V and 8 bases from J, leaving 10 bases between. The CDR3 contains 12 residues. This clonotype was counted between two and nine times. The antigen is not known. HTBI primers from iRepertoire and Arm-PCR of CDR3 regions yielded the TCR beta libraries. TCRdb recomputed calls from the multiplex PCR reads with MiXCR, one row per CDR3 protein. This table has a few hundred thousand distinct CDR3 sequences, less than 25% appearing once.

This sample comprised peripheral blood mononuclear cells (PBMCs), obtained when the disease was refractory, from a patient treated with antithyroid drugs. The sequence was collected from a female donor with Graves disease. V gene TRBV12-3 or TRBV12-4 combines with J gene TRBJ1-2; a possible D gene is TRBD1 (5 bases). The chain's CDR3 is CASSFRGWGYTF. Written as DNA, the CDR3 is TGTGCCAGCAGTTTTCGGGGCTGGGGCTACACCTTC.